This T cell receptor beta chain was captured in a study of T cells after yellow fever vaccination. TCRdb re-called the 5' RACE reads with MiXCR, one entry per CDR3 protein. The repertoire consists of some 120,000 distinct CDR3 sequences, with under 8% occurring once and the leading ten covering 2.5%. The table lists this clonotype with many counts. This CDR3 is 17 amino acids long. V lost 1 base to trimming and J lost 5 bases, with 16 bases between them. Germline V lookup: CDR1 KGHDR, CDR2 SFDVKD. The chain links TRBV24-1 to TRBJ2-2; D might be TRBD1 (6 bases). The sequence came from a young man who received the YFV17D yellow fever vaccine. Sequencing used CD4+ T cells sorted from PBMCs, obtained roughly 10 days after the first yellow fever vaccination. Here the CDR3 DNA reads TGTGCCACCAGTGATTTCGGGGACACAAGCCGGACCGGGGAGCTGTTTTTT. Translating it yields CATSDFGDTSRTGELFF.